The text below deals with one TCR beta chain. In this sample, this clone turned up a few times. It lacks a known antigen. Per-nucleotide qualities are absent, and no much larger clonotype sits a single base away. These data originate in a study of blood T cell repertoires in COVID-19 (dated by TCRdb to between 2020 and 2021). Regarding the research as a whole: The collaborator samples originated in the United States, Italy and Spain and spanned the acute and convalescent phases of COVID-19. Deeply sampled blood TCRbeta repertoires from subjects exposed to, actively infected with, or recovered from COVID-19 were included in the dataset. A freely available public database, intended as a resource for researchers studying the immune response to SARS-CoV-2, is where the repertoires were released. The samples were drawn from two sources: the first 160 participants of the ongoing ImmuneRACE study, and 1,200 or so subjects contributed by 6 global collaborators. A de-identified subject ID, COVID-19 status, age in years and sex were almost always included in the sample metadata. The prospective study material was composed of cDNA or gDNA derived from T cells, B-cell-depleted T cells, or PBMCs. HLA class I and class II types, where available, came from metadata supplied by the sample provider rather than from assay-based typing.

TCRbeta CDR3 regions were amplified from genomic DNA using the immunoSEQ Assay, a bias-controlled multiplex PCR. Turning to the authors' computational methods: Within the assay, amplification of reference gene primers was used to estimate how many nucleated cells each sample contained. To quantify the absolute abundance of each unique TCRbeta CDR3 rearrangement, sequence reads were collapsed and filtered. Productive Simpson clonality was computed per sample as the square root of Simpson's diversity index over productive rearrangements. The source is immuneACCESS, and TCRdb retained only in-frame sequences with V and J called. Part of the clones is not carried over; for the studies checked, unresolved V genes explain less than half of this, and the remainder is unexplained. V and J calls plus clone size are reproduced from that table; the DNA served to infer D and trimming. This sample is represented by over 100,000 clones; 85% of them were singletons. The top ten constitute approximately 10% of the sample.

Collaborating institutions collected whole blood in K2EDTA tubes following their own protocols. For TCRbeta analysis, collaborator samples were shipped as frozen whole blood, as isolated PBMCs, or as DNA extracted from either sample type. General study outcomes and caveats: Clinical and demographic metadata were provided uncurated, with the amount varying by source and participant.

CDR1 and CDR2 are read off the germline V gene (reference sequence) as GTSNPN and SVGIG. Taken from cysteine to phenylalanine, the CDR3 has 15 residues. The entry retains the CDR3 DNA only, 45 bases that are in frame from base 1. V is clipped by 0 bases and J by 0 bases, and the sequence between their germline boundaries is 9 bases long. The source is a man of 80 years or more with acute or convalescent COVID-19. The chain was built from TRBV30 and TRBJ1-3; TRBD1 is possibly the D segment (5 matching bases). Sequencing was carried out using peripheral blood. The DNA reads as follows: TGTGCCTGGAGTGTACTCAGGGACTCTGGAAACACCATATATTTT. Translated, it gives CAWSVLRDSGNTIYF.